The TCR beta chain under discussion was sequenced for a study of T-cell reconstitution after alpha-beta-depleted transplantation in children. The authors prepared the TCRbeta library with unique molecular identifiers. TCRdb re-called the PCR reads through MiXCR, storing one row per CDR3 protein. The repertoire holds approximately 220,000 distinct CDR3 sequences, with 17% as singletons. The ends were cut back, 0 bases at V and 3 bases at J, with 16 bases in the middle. From germline, CDR1 is SGHKS and CDR2 YYEKEE (reference sequence). The CDR3 covers 16 residues. The chain couples TRBV5-5 to TRBJ2-7, with a tentative D call TRBD2 (6 bases). The input for sequencing was PBMCs, mostly from graft donor cells, taken 360 days after TCRalphabeta/CD19-depleted stem cell transplant. This sequence originates from a male patient under 10 years old who had a stem cell transplant for acute lymphoblastic leukemia, so the T cells may come from the graft donor. The CDR3 loop reads CASSLEIGGSGYEQYF. The CDR3 DNA is TGTGCCAGCAGCTTGGAGATCGGGGGTTCGGGCTACGAGCAGTACTTC.